In this sample, the clone carrying this T cell receptor (beta chain) turned up many times. Its antigen is not known. CDR1 is LNHDA, CDR2 SQIVND, per germline (reference sequence). V lost 9 bases, J lost 6 bases, and 21 bases lay in between. The CDR3 is 15 residues long. The TCRbeta library incorporated unique molecular identifiers. TCRdb ran MiXCR on the PCR reads and lists one entry per CDR3 protein. Of over 90,000 distinct CDR3 sequences listed, about 6% are singletons. The data stem from a study of T-cell reconstitution after alpha-beta-depleted transplantation in children. Study observations and caveats: Several hundred expanded graft clones reportedly gave rise to the alpha-beta T cells present about two months after transplant. Elevated TCRbeta diversity at day 60 was traced, in some patients, to surviving recipient T cells and thymic progenitors. At one year after transplant, newly produced T cells mostly accounted for T-cell counts and diversity.

The chain joins TRBV19 to TRBJ1-5; tentative D call: TRBD1 (5 bases). The receptor was derived from a female patient between 2 and 15 years old who had a stem cell transplant for Fanconi anemia, so the T cells may come from the graft donor. Sample: PBMCs, mostly from graft donor cells, taken 60 days after TCRalphabeta/CD19-depleted stem cell transplant. The CDR3 DNA sequence: TGTGCCAGCACAAGAGGGGCCCCCGGGGGTCAGCCCCAGCATTTT. As protein: CASTRGAPGGQPQHF.